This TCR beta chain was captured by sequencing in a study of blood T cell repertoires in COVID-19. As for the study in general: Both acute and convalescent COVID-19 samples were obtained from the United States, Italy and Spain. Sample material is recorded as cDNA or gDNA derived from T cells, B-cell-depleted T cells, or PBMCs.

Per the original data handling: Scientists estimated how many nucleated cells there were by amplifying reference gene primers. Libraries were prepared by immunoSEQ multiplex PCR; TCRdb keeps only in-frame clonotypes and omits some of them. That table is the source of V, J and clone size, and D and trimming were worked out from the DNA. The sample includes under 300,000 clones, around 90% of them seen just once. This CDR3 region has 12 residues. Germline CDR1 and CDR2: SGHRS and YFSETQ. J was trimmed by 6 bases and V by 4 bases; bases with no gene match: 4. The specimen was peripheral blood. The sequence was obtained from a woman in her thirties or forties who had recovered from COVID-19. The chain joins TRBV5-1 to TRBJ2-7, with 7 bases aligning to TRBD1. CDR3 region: CASSPAGGEQYF. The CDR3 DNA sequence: TGCGCCAGCAGCCCCGCAGGGGGCGAGCAGTACTTC.